This T cell receptor beta chain originates from a study of shared clonotypes between healthy human individuals. Study-level findings and limits: It was observed that approximately 5% of naive CD4 clonotypes were shared across a handful of donors.

As to this clone: Its antigen remains unknown.

Profiling relied on immunoSEQ multiplex PCR, and the TCRdb table lists in-frame clones only, not all of them. This sample has millions of clones; 85% to 95% occur once, and the top ten carry more than 0.1%. The investigators split CD4+ cells into a CD45RA+ naive subset and a CD45RA-negative memory subset. The ends were cut back, 4 bases at V and 7 bases at J, with 17 bases in the middle. This CDR3 has 14 amino acids. From germline, CDR1 is SQVTM and CDR2 ANQGSEA. The chain is built from TRBV29-1 and TRBJ1-5; D gene unclear. The receptor was derived from a man younger than 35 in good health. The specimen sequenced was naive CD4+ T cells sorted from blood. Sample subset: CD45RA+ positively selected. CDR3 amino acids: CSVADINPGQPQHF. The CDR3 region has the DNA TGCAGCGTTGCGGATATAAATCCAGGACAGCCCCAGCATTTT.